A selection of T cell receptor beta chains follows, all from one sample in a study of T cells in narcolepsy. TCRdb's table, derived via immunoSEQ multiplex PCR, lists solely in-frame clones and lacks some. This table holds approximately 30,000 clones, 65% to 90% found once. Sequencing was performed on CD45RA- memory CD4+ T cells from PBMCs. These receptors originate from a human donor with narcolepsy. Both conserved end residues are part of each CDR3. The order of the fields is D gene, J gene, clone size, V gene, CDR3 DNA, CDR3 protein. D genes are given only for firm matches. The size entry is marked missing in some rows and otherwise reads once, few, many or a size class.

d_call: TRBD2; j_call: TRBJ2-1; clone_size: -; v_call: TRBV5-6; cdr3_nt: TGTGCCAGCAGCCTAAGGACTAGCGGGATAACAGCCTACAATGAGCAGTTCTTC; cdr3_aa: CASSLRTSGITAYNEQFF
d_call: TRBD1; j_call: TRBJ2-7; clone_size: few; v_call: TRBV11-2; cdr3_nt: TGTGCCAGCAGCACAGCCGGGACAGCCTACGAGCAGTACTTC; cdr3_aa: CASSTAGTAYEQYF
d_call: -; j_call: TRBJ2-3; clone_size: once; v_call: TRBV29-1; cdr3_nt: TGCAGCGTGGGCTTGGCGGCTAGCACAGATACGCAGTATTTT; cdr3_aa: CSVGLAASTDTQYF
d_call: -; j_call: TRBJ2-7; clone_size: -; v_call: TRBV28; cdr3_nt: TGTGCCAGCAGCCGTCCTAGCGCATCCCCTCGGGAGCAGTACTTC; cdr3_aa: CASSRPSASPREQYF
d_call: TRBD1; j_call: TRBJ2-7; clone_size: -; v_call: TRBV5-4; cdr3_nt: TGTGCCAGCAGCCGGGGGACAGGCTACGAGCAGTACTTC; cdr3_aa: CASSRGTGYEQYF
d_call: -; j_call: TRBJ2-4; clone_size: -; v_call: TRBV9; cdr3_nt: TGTGCCAGCAGCGTAGGGGGCTCCAGAGACATTCAGTACTTC; cdr3_aa: CASSVGGSRDIQYF
d_call: -; j_call: TRBJ1-1; clone_size: -; v_call: TRBV5-1; cdr3_nt: TGCGCCAGCAGCTTGGATGGGACTGTTTCAGTGGCTTTCTTT; cdr3_aa: CASSLDGTVSVAFF
d_call: -; j_call: TRBJ2-7; clone_size: -; v_call: TRBV10-1; cdr3_nt: TGCGCCAGCGGACTATACCTAGGACGTGAAAACTCCTACGAGCAGTACTTC; cdr3_aa: CASGLYLGRENSYEQYF
d_call: -; j_call: TRBJ1-1; clone_size: -; v_call: TRBV18; cdr3_nt: TGTGCCAGCTCACCACTTGCAGAGGTGAACACTGAAGCTTTCTTT; cdr3_aa: CASSPLAEVNTEAFF
d_call: -; j_call: TRBJ1-2; clone_size: -; v_call: TRBV5-4; cdr3_nt: TGTGCCAGCAGCTTGGACAGAGAAGGCTACACCTTC; cdr3_aa: CASSLDREGYTF
d_call: -; j_call: TRBJ1-2; clone_size: -; v_call: TRBV9; cdr3_nt: TGTGCCAGCAGCGTAGCCCAGGGTGTTAGCTATGGCTACACCTTC; cdr3_aa: CASSVAQGVSYGYTF
d_call: -; j_call: TRBJ1-6; clone_size: few; v_call: TRBV6-5; cdr3_nt: TGTGCCAGCAGCGGGGAACAGAATAATTCACCCCTCCACTTT; cdr3_aa: CASSGEQNNSPLHF
d_call: -; j_call: TRBJ2-2; clone_size: -; v_call: TRBV27; cdr3_nt: TGTGCCAGCAGTTTATACCGGGGCGGCACCGGGGAGCTGTTTTTT; cdr3_aa: CASSLYRGGTGELFF
d_call: TRBD1; j_call: TRBJ1-2; clone_size: few; v_call: TRBV29-1; cdr3_nt: TGCAGCGTCAAACTGGGACAGGGGTTGGGTGGCTACACCTTC; cdr3_aa: CSVKLGQGLGGYTF
d_call: -; j_call: TRBJ1-2; clone_size: -; v_call: TRBV19; cdr3_nt: TGTGCCAGTAGGCCCGCCATATTAGGACACTACACCTTC; cdr3_aa: CASRPAILGHYTF
d_call: -; j_call: TRBJ2-7; clone_size: -; v_call: TRBV7-9; cdr3_nt: TGTGCCAGCAGCTTTTCCGTGGAAGGATACGAGCAGTACTTC; cdr3_aa: CASSFSVEGYEQYF
d_call: -; j_call: TRBJ2-1; clone_size: -; v_call: TRBV7-9; cdr3_nt: TGTGCCAGCAGCCCACGGGTGGTGTCCCCTCGGAACAATGAGCAGTTCTTC; cdr3_aa: CASSPRVVSPRNNEQFF
d_call: -; j_call: TRBJ1-5; clone_size: -; v_call: TRBV2; cdr3_nt: TGTGCCAGCAGCGAAGCAAGGGGCAATCAGCCCCAGCATTTT; cdr3_aa: CASSEARGNQPQHF
d_call: -; j_call: TRBJ1-2; clone_size: -; v_call: TRBV10-3; cdr3_nt: TGTGCCATCAGTCCGACAGCAAACTATGGCTACACCTTC; cdr3_aa: CAISPTANYGYTF
d_call: -; j_call: TRBJ2-7; clone_size: -; v_call: TRBV19; cdr3_nt: TGTGCCAGCAAGTCGGGACGGAAAAACGAGCAGTACTTC; cdr3_aa: CASKSGRKNEQYF
d_call: TRBD1; j_call: TRBJ1-6; clone_size: -; v_call: TRBV4-2; cdr3_nt: TGTGCCAGCAGCCAAGAAATTCTTCAGGGGGCAATTAGTAATTCACCCCTCCACTTT; cdr3_aa: CASSQEILQGAISNSPLHF
d_call: -; j_call: TRBJ2-7; clone_size: -; v_call: TRBV5-1; cdr3_nt: TGCGCCAGCAGCTTGGTACTCAGCTCCTACGAGCAGTACTTC; cdr3_aa: CASSLVLSSYEQYF
d_call: -; j_call: TRBJ2-7; clone_size: -; v_call: TRBV5-4; cdr3_nt: TGTGCCAGCAGCTTAACGGTAGCCTACGAGCAGTACTTC; cdr3_aa: CASSLTVAYEQYF
d_call: TRBD1; j_call: TRBJ1-1; clone_size: -; v_call: TRBV4-1; cdr3_nt: TGCGCCAGCAGCCCAGGGGGCTTTGGTGAAGCTTTCTTT; cdr3_aa: CASSPGGFGEAFF
d_call: -; j_call: TRBJ1-1; clone_size: -; v_call: TRBV4-1; cdr3_nt: TGCGCCAGCAGCCCCCCCGGTAGGGCAGAGAACACTGAAGCTTTCTTT; cdr3_aa: CASSPPGRAENTEAFF
d_call: -; j_call: TRBJ2-3; clone_size: -; v_call: TRBV29-1; cdr3_nt: TGCAGCGGGGCGGTAGGGACAGATACGCAGTATTTT; cdr3_aa: CSGAVGTDTQYF
d_call: -; j_call: TRBJ2-3; clone_size: -; v_call: TRBV7-9; cdr3_nt: TGTGCCAGCAGCCCCTGGGTGGGGGACTCGACCCACACAGATACGCAGTATTTT; cdr3_aa: CASSPWVGDSTHTDTQYF
d_call: -; j_call: TRBJ2-2; clone_size: -; v_call: TRBV19; cdr3_nt: TGTGCCAGTAAGCCGAACACCGGGGAGCTGTTTTTT; cdr3_aa: CASKPNTGELFF
d_call: -; j_call: TRBJ1-1; clone_size: -; v_call: TRBV6-1; cdr3_nt: TGTGCCAGCAGATATACGATGAACACTGAAGCTTTCTTT; cdr3_aa: CASRYTMNTEAFF
d_call: -; j_call: TRBJ2-3; clone_size: -; v_call: TRBV6-4; cdr3_nt: TGTGCCAGCAGTGACTCGACAGAAGGCACAGATACGCAGTATTTT; cdr3_aa: CASSDSTEGTDTQYF
d_call: -; j_call: TRBJ1-2; clone_size: -; v_call: TRBV27; cdr3_nt: TGTGCCAGCAGTTTAGGGCCCCAATCTAACTATGGCTACACCTTC; cdr3_aa: CASSLGPQSNYGYTF
d_call: -; j_call: TRBJ1-4; clone_size: -; v_call: TRBV14; cdr3_nt: TGTGCCAGCAGCCAAACGGACAGCCATGAAAAACTGTTTTTT; cdr3_aa: CASSQTDSHEKLFF
d_call: -; j_call: TRBJ1-4; clone_size: -; v_call: TRBV18; cdr3_nt: TGTGCCAGCTCAACAACCCGAAATGAAAAACTGTTTTTT; cdr3_aa: CASSTTRNEKLFF
d_call: -; j_call: TRBJ1-6; clone_size: -; v_call: TRBV2; cdr3_nt: TGTGCCAGCAGTGAAGGTGGAGATTTTAATTCACCCCTCCACTTT; cdr3_aa: CASSEGGDFNSPLHF
d_call: -; j_call: TRBJ1-1; clone_size: once; v_call: TRBV5-1; cdr3_nt: TGCGCCAGCAGCTTGGAGGAGAACACTGAAGCTTTCTTT; cdr3_aa: CASSLEENTEAFF
d_call: TRBD2; j_call: TRBJ2-5; clone_size: -; v_call: TRBV5-1; cdr3_nt: TGCGCCAGCAGCAAGGGACTAGCGGTAACGGAAGAGACCCAGTACTTC; cdr3_aa: CASSKGLAVTEETQYF
d_call: -; j_call: TRBJ1-5; clone_size: -; v_call: TRBV7-2; cdr3_nt: TGTGCCAGCAGCTCAGGCGGACCGGAGAGATTGTATCAGCCCCAGCATTTT; cdr3_aa: CASSSGGPERLYQPQHF
d_call: TRBD1; j_call: TRBJ2-7; clone_size: -; v_call: TRBV2; cdr3_nt: TGTGCCAGCAGTCGGACAGGGGGCGGGGAGCAGTACTTC; cdr3_aa: CASSRTGGGEQYF
d_call: TRBD1; j_call: TRBJ1-5; clone_size: -; v_call: TRBV5-8; cdr3_nt: TGTGCCACCGGGACAGGGACTCGTTTTGGCAATCAGCCCCAGCATTTT; cdr3_aa: CATGTGTRFGNQPQHF
d_call: TRBD1; j_call: TRBJ1-2; clone_size: -; v_call: TRBV2; cdr3_nt: TGTGCCAGCAGTGAAGGGGGACAGGGTGACTATGGCTACACCTTC; cdr3_aa: CASSEGGQGDYGYTF
d_call: TRBD1; j_call: TRBJ1-2; clone_size: few; v_call: TRBV27; cdr3_nt: TGTGCCAGCAGTACGACAGGGGGCGAGGTTGGCTACACCTTC; cdr3_aa: CASSTTGGEVGYTF
d_call: -; j_call: TRBJ1-1; clone_size: -; v_call: TRBV5-1; cdr3_nt: TGCGCCAGCAGCCTTGGGTCGGGACTGAACACTGAAGCTTTCTTT; cdr3_aa: CASSLGSGLNTEAFF
d_call: -; j_call: TRBJ2-7; clone_size: -; v_call: TRBV30; cdr3_nt: TGTGCCTGGAATGCGCAGGAACACTACGAGCAGTACTTC; cdr3_aa: CAWNAQEHYEQYF
d_call: TRBD1; j_call: TRBJ2-7; clone_size: -; v_call: TRBV7-9; cdr3_nt: TGTGCCAGCAGCTATGGGACAGGCGAGCAGTACTTC; cdr3_aa: CASSYGTGEQYF
d_call: TRBD1; j_call: TRBJ1-5; clone_size: -; v_call: TRBV6-5; cdr3_nt: TGTGCCAGCAGGGACAGGGGGCATAGCAATCAGCCCCAGCATTTT; cdr3_aa: CASRDRGHSNQPQHF
d_call: -; j_call: TRBJ2-6; clone_size: -; v_call: TRBV29-1; cdr3_nt: TGCAGCGTTGAAGCTGAGGGGGCTGGGGCCAACGTCCTGACTTTC; cdr3_aa: CSVEAEGAGANVLTF
d_call: -; j_call: TRBJ2-1; clone_size: -; v_call: TRBV11-1; cdr3_nt: TGTGCCAGCAGCTCGGGAGATGAGCAGTTCTTC; cdr3_aa: CASSSGDEQFF
d_call: -; j_call: TRBJ2-5; clone_size: once; v_call: TRBV5-1; cdr3_nt: TGCGCCAGCAGCTTGTCGGGCCAAGAGACCCAGTACTTC; cdr3_aa: CASSLSGQETQYF
d_call: TRBD1; j_call: TRBJ1-2; clone_size: -; v_call: TRBV6-6; cdr3_nt: TGTGCCAGCGTCGGGACAGTTGATGGCTACACCTTC; cdr3_aa: CASVGTVDGYTF
d_call: -; j_call: TRBJ2-7; clone_size: -; v_call: TRBV15; cdr3_nt: TGTGCCACCAGTCGCGCGGACGAGCAGTACTTC; cdr3_aa: CATSRADEQYF
d_call: -; j_call: TRBJ2-7; clone_size: -; v_call: TRBV6-5; cdr3_nt: TGTGCCAGCAGTTACTTGACCGAAGGCGAGCAGTACTTC; cdr3_aa: CASSYLTEGEQYF
d_call: -; j_call: TRBJ1-5; clone_size: -; v_call: TRBV19; cdr3_nt: TGTGCCAGTACCCTCGGGTCTCCCCGCAGCAATCAGCCCCAGCATTTT; cdr3_aa: CASTLGSPRSNQPQHF
d_call: -; j_call: TRBJ1-1; clone_size: -; v_call: TRBV7-9; cdr3_nt: TGTGCCAGCAGCCGCCGGACAGACACTGAAGCTTTCTTT; cdr3_aa: CASSRRTDTEAFF
d_call: TRBD1; j_call: TRBJ1-2; clone_size: few; v_call: TRBV11-2; cdr3_nt: TGTGCCAGCAGCTTAGAGTTGGCAGGGGGCAGTGGCTACACCTTC; cdr3_aa: CASSLELAGGSGYTF
d_call: TRBD2; j_call: TRBJ2-1; clone_size: -; v_call: TRBV6-1; cdr3_nt: TGTGCCAGCAGAGCTTCTAGCGGGGGGGCGAATGAGCAGTTCTTC; cdr3_aa: CASRASSGGANEQFF
d_call: -; j_call: TRBJ1-5; clone_size: -; v_call: TRBV19; cdr3_nt: TGTGCCAGTAGTATCGGGCGCAGGGACCAGGGTCAGCCCCAGCATTTT; cdr3_aa: CASSIGRRDQGQPQHF
d_call: TRBD1; j_call: TRBJ2-7; clone_size: -; v_call: TRBV5-1; cdr3_nt: TGCGCCAGCAGCCGAGGGACAGGGGGGGCCCTCGAGCAGTACTTC; cdr3_aa: CASSRGTGGALEQYF